These T cell receptor beta chains were read from a single sample in a study. TCRdb fed the multiplex PCR reads into MiXCR, producing one record per CDR3 protein. The table has 900 to 950 distinct CDR3 sequences, about 8% seen once. Material for sequencing was naive CD4+ T cells sorted from blood. The origin of the receptors is a female donor with breast cancer. CDR3s include the opening cysteine and the closing phenylalanine or tryptophan. D genes are given only for firm matches. Part of the rows lack a size; the others show once, few, many or a class for expanded clones.

abundance	d_gene	len	v_gene	j_gene	CDR3nt	CDR3aa
-	-	12	TRBV12-3/TRBV12-4	TRBJ1-2	TGTGCCAGCAGTTTCGCGGTGTATGGCTACACCTTC	CASSFAVYGYTF
many	-	14	TRBV12-3/TRBV12-4	TRBJ1-2	TGTGCCAGCAGCCCAACATCCACAGGGCGCGGCTACACCTTC	CASSPTSTGRGYTF
medium-sized	-	14	TRBV12-3/TRBV12-4	TRBJ1-2	TGTGCCAGCACCTCCCAGGGAGCAGGCTATGGCTACACCTTC	CASTSQGAGYGYTF
many	TRBD1	14	TRBV12-3/TRBV12-4	TRBJ1-2	TGTGCCAGCAGGCAGACAGGGTACGGCTATGGCTACACCTTC	CASRQTGYGYGYTF
few	-	14	TRBV12-3/TRBV12-4	TRBJ1-2	TGTGCCAGCAGTTTCGAACAGGGCATCTATGGCTACACCTTC	CASSFEQGIYGYTF
medium-sized	-	16	TRBV12-3/TRBV12-4	TRBJ1-2	TGTGCCAGCAGTTTACAGGCAGGCGTATTTGGAAATGGCTACACCTTC	CASSLQAGVFGNGYTF
medium-sized	-	14	TRBV12-3/TRBV12-4	TRBJ1-2	TGTGCCAGCAGGCTGACAGCCGGCTTTAGAGGCTACACCTTC	CASRLTAGFRGYTF
few	-	13	TRBV12-3/TRBV12-4	TRBJ1-2	TGTGCCAGCAGTTTCGACGAGGGTTTTGGCTACACCTTC	CASSFDEGFGYTF
-	-	14	TRBV12-3/TRBV12-4	TRBJ1-2	TGTGCCAGCAGTTTAGGAAACAGGAGGGACGGCTACACCTTC	CASSLGNRRDGYTF
few	-	14	TRBV12-3/TRBV12-4	TRBJ1-2	TGTGCCAGCAGTACCGGACAGATCCTCTATGGCTACACCTTC	CASSTGQILYGYTF
medium-sized	TRBD1	13	TRBV12-3/TRBV12-4	TRBJ1-2	TGTGCCAGCACCAAGACAGGGAACTATGGCTACACCTTC	CASTKTGNYGYTF
-	TRBD1	14	TRBV12-3/TRBV12-4	TRBJ1-2	TGTGCCAGCACCCGGACAGGTGGTTCATGGGGCTACACCTTC	CASTRTGGSWGYTF
medium-sized	-	14	TRBV12-3/TRBV12-4	TRBJ1-2	TGTGCCAGCAGTTTAAGGGGAGTAAACTATGGCTACACCTTC	CASSLRGVNYGYTF
-	-	13	TRBV12-3/TRBV12-4	TRBJ1-2	TGTGCCAGCAGGGCAGGGGTTGACTATGGCTACACCTTC	CASRAGVDYGYTF
medium-sized	-	14	TRBV12-3/TRBV12-4	TRBJ1-2	TGTGCCAGCAGTTTAATACCAACTAACTATGGCTACACCTTC	CASSLIPTNYGYTF
-	-	13	TRBV12-3/TRBV12-4	TRBJ1-2	TGTGCCAGCAGTTCGACAGTTAACTATGGCTACACCTTC	CASSSTVNYGYTF
many	TRBD1	13	TRBV12-3/TRBV12-4	TRBJ1-2	TGTGCCAGCAGTCCCGGACAGGGTATGGGCTACACCTTC	CASSPGQGMGYTF
-	-	14	TRBV12-3/TRBV12-4	TRBJ1-2	TGTGCCAGCAGCCCAGGGTCGGGCTCCTATGGCTACACCTTC	CASSPGSGSYGYTF
many	-	13	TRBV12-3/TRBV12-4	TRBJ1-2	TGTGCCAGCAGCTCAGGAGCTAACTATGGCTACACCTTC	CASSSGANYGYTF
large	-	15	TRBV12-3/TRBV12-4	TRBJ1-2	TGTGCCAGCAGCTCGCACAGGGTGGGGAACTATGGCTACACCTTC	CASSSHRVGNYGYTF
once	-	12	TRBV12-3/TRBV12-4	TRBJ1-2	TGTGCCAGCAGTTTCTTAAACTATGGCTACACCTTC	CASSFLNYGYTF
large	-	11	TRBV12-3/TRBV12-4	TRBJ1-2	TGTGCCAGCAGTTCCCGACAGGGCTACACCTTC	CASSSRQGYTF
many	-	14	TRBV12-3/TRBV12-4	TRBJ1-2	TGTGCCAGCACTCAAAACTCTCGGGATCAAACCTCCGTCTTC	CASTQNSRDQTSVF
medium-sized	TRBD1	13	TRBV12-3/TRBV12-4	TRBJ1-2	TGTGCCAGCAGTCCCCGGACAGGGCCTACCTACACCTTC	CASSPRTGPTYTF
many	TRBD1	13	TRBV12-3/TRBV12-4	TRBJ1-2	TGTGCCAGCAGTTGGACAGGGGAGCCTGGCTACACCTTC	CASSWTGEPGYTF
medium-sized	-	13	TRBV12-3/TRBV12-4	TRBJ1-2	TGTGCCAGCAGTCCTAACCCTCAGAGGGGCTACACCTTC	CASSPNPQRGYTF
medium-sized	-	11	TRBV12-3/TRBV12-4	TRBJ1-2	TGTGCCAGCAGTTTGAGGGGAGGCTACACCTTC	CASSLRGGYTF
many	TRBD1	13	TRBV12-3/TRBV12-4	TRBJ1-2	TGTGCCAGCACTTGGACAGGGATGAGTGGCTACACCTTC	CASTWTGMSGYTF
-	-	12	TRBV12-3/TRBV12-4	TRBJ1-2	TGTACCAGGTTGACAGCGTCCTATGGCTACACCTTC	CTRLTASYGYTF
medium-sized	TRBD1	12	TRBV12-3/TRBV12-4	TRBJ1-2	TGTGCCAGCGGACAGGGGACAGCCGGCTACACCTTC	CASGQGTAGYTF
many	TRBD1	15	TRBV12-3/TRBV12-4	TRBJ1-2	TGTGCCAGCAGTTTAAGCTCGGGACAGGGCGGGAAGAGTACCTTC	CASSLSSGQGGKSTF
-	-	12	TRBV12-3/TRBV12-4	TRBJ1-2	TGTGCCAGCAGTTTAGGACGGACTGGCTACACCTTC	CASSLGRTGYTF
medium-sized	-	12	TRBV12-3/TRBV12-4	TRBJ1-2	TGTGCCAGCAGTTTCCGCCGCTATGGCTACACCTTC	CASSFRRYGYTF
few	-	13	TRBV12-3/TRBV12-4	TRBJ1-2	TGTGCCAGCAGTGACCGTCGCAGGCCCGGCTACACCTTC	CASSDRRRPGYTF
-	-	14	TRBV12-3/TRBV12-4	TRBJ1-2	TGTGCCAGCAGTTCCAGCACATCTAACTATGGCTACACCTTC	CASSSSTSNYGYTF
medium-sized	-	13	TRBV12-3/TRBV12-4	TRBJ1-2	TGTGCCAGCTCGGTCCAGGGAAGCTATGGCTACACCTTC	CASSVQGSYGYTF
medium-sized	-	16	TRBV12-3/TRBV12-4	TRBJ1-2	TGTGCCAGCAGCGCCATAGGAGTACGCAGAAACTATGGCTACACCTTC	CASSAIGVRRNYGYTF
medium-sized	-	15	TRBV12-3/TRBV12-4	TRBJ1-2	TGTGCCAGCAGTTTAAGGGCACTCCGTACCTATGGCTACACCTTC	CASSLRALRTYGYTF
many	-	13	TRBV12-3/TRBV12-4	TRBJ1-2	TGTGCCAGCAGTTTAAACGAGAACTATGGCTACACCTTC	CASSLNENYGYTF
medium-sized	TRBD1	14	TRBV12-3/TRBV12-4	TRBJ1-2	TGTGCCAGCAGTCCCCGGGGACAGGGACATGGCTACACCTTC	CASSPRGQGHGYTF
-	-	12	TRBV12-3/TRBV12-4	TRBJ1-2	TGTGCCAGCAGTTTATCCGACCGAGGCTACACCTTC	CASSLSDRGYTF
many	-	15	TRBV12-3/TRBV12-4	TRBJ1-2	TGTGCCAGCAGTTTAAGGAGGGTAATTGACTATGGCTACACCTTC	CASSLRRVIDYGYTF
medium-sized	-	11	TRBV12-3/TRBV12-4	TRBJ1-2	TGTGCCAGCAGTGCGCGAGGAGGCTACACCTTC	CASSARGGYTF
many	-	14	TRBV12-3/TRBV12-4	TRBJ1-2	TGTGCCAGCATTCGGGGAGGGACCTCATATGGCTACACCTTC	CASIRGGTSYGYTF
medium-sized	-	14	TRBV12-3/TRBV12-4	TRBJ1-2	TGTGCCAGCAGTTCTAGCGCGGGCGGAGTGGGCTACACCTTC	CASSSSAGGVGYTF
many	-	13	TRBV12-3/TRBV12-4	TRBJ1-2	TGTGCCAGCAGTTTATGGCAGGGCTATGGCTACACCTTC	CASSLWQGYGYTF
medium-sized	-	13	TRBV12-3/TRBV12-4	TRBJ1-2	TGTGCCAGCAGTTCGGCCTCGGCATATGGCTACACCTTC	CASSSASAYGYTF
many	TRBD1	15	TRBV12-3/TRBV12-4	TRBJ1-2	TGTGCCAGCAGTCGAGGGACAGGAGGCGGGCCTGGCTACACCTTC	CASSRGTGGGPGYTF
-	-	13	TRBV12-3/TRBV12-4	TRBJ1-2	TGTGCCAGCAGTCCCGTTAACAGCTATGGCTACACCTTC	CASSPVNSYGYTF
many	TRBD1	13	TRBV12-3/TRBV12-4	TRBJ1-2	TGTGCCAGCAGTCCGGACAGGAAGGAGGGCTACACCTTC	CASSPDRKEGYTF
medium-sized	-	13	TRBV12-3/TRBV12-4	TRBJ1-2	TGTGCCAGCAGGTCGACAGCTACCTATGGCTACACCTTC	CASRSTATYGYTF
medium-sized	-	14	TRBV12-3/TRBV12-4	TRBJ1-2	TGTGCCAGCATGCCAAGCTCCACTCGGTATGGCTACACCTTC	CASMPSSTRYGYTF